This T cell receptor beta chain was captured in a study of T cell responses to AZD1222 COVID-19 vaccine. Study-level results: A rise in Spike-specific TCR breadth and depth followed two AZD1222 doses. Repertoire sampling was restricted to post-peak T cell response timepoints.

Repertoires were generated with immunoSEQ multiplex PCR, while TCRdb's copy carries only in-frame clones and drops some. The sample includes roughly 100,000 clones, 91% of them seen just once. Worth noting for this clone: Its cognate antigen is unknown.

From germline, CDR1 is KGHSH and CDR2 LQKENI. The CDR3 covers 14 residues. The ends lost 3 bases at V and 2 bases at J; junction bases unmatched: 3. The source was peripheral blood, collected on day 0 of AZD1222 vaccination. V is TRBV18 and J is TRBJ2-7; 8 nucleotides line up with TRBD1. The TCR was taken from an adult in good health. The CDR3 sequence is CASSPDRGPYEQYF. In DNA, the CDR3 is TGTGCCAGCTCACCCGACAGGGGACCCTACGAGCAGTACTTC.